This passage covers 2 T cell receptor beta chains from one sample sequenced in a study of T-cell memory formation after mild COVID-19. TCRdb used MiXCR to reprocess the 5' RACE reads, holding one entry per CDR3 protein. The data hold 150,000 to 200,000 distinct CDR3 sequences, with 31% observed a single time. Specimen: PBMCs or a T cell subset sorted from them (not recorded which). Source of these receptors: an adult woman who had mild COVID-19 (a few samples of this study predate the infection). Cell type and time point are not known.

This clonotype was seen only a few times. The chain carries TRBV20-1 and TRBJ2-7; possibly TRBD2 for D (6 bases). This CDR3 has 15 residues. Germline CDR1 DFQATT, CDR2 SNEGSKA (reference sequence). V was cut by 5 bases and J by 0 bases, with 17 bases left in between. CDR3 loop: CSAFAGGASSYEQYF. CDR3 nucleotides: TGCAGTGCTTTCGCGGGCGGGGCGAGCTCCTACGAGCAGTACTTC.

This clonotype appeared a few times. The chain recombines TRBV10-3 with TRBJ2-1; TRBD2 aligns across 9 bases. The CDR3 consists of 14 residues. Trimming cost V 2 bases and J 9 bases; bases outside gene matches: 5. CDR1 and CDR2 (germline): ENHRY, SYGVKD. In nucleotides, the CDR3 is TGTGCCATCAGTGAGCGGCGGGAGGGCCTTGAGCAGTTCTTC. This translates into CAISERREGLEQFF.